What follows are 12 T cell receptor beta chains derived from one specimen sequenced in a study of immune characteristics of hereditary and idiopathic chronic pancreatitis. Here immunoSEQ multiplex PCR was the method, and the copy in TCRdb shows in-frame clones only, minus some. The table includes about 14,000 clones, less than 75% detected once. Total pancreatectomy with islet autotransplantation was the source of the chronic pancreatitis pancreas tissue. The sample was pancreas tissue with hereditary chronic pancreatitis. Receptor source: a human donor with chronic pancreatitis.

This rearrangement joins TRBV6-4 to TRBJ2-3; D remains unclear. This CDR3 region has 15 residues. Germline CDR1 MRHNA, CDR2 SNTAGT. V was clipped by 2 bases and J by 2 bases, with 11 bases between them. Here the CDR3 DNA reads TGTGCCAGCAGTGACACTGGTAGCCCCACAGATACGCAGTATTTT. This encodes CASSDTGSPTDTQYF.

The gene calls are TRBV5-1 and TRBJ2-3, with 8 bases aligning to TRBD2. The J segment lost 2 bases and the V segment lost 4 bases, leaving 6 bases of the junction unmatched. The CDR3 has 15 amino acids. CDR1 and CDR2 from the germline V gene are SGHRS and YFSETQ. The chain's CDR3 is CASSTVAGLTDTQYF. CDR3 in DNA: TGCGCCAGCAGCACTGTAGCGGGACTCACAGATACGCAGTATTTT.

The chain links TRBV5-4 to TRBJ2-5, with D maybe TRBD2 (5 bases). Trimming took off 4 bases at V and 1 base at J, with 14 bases between the two ends. The CDR3 is 15 residues long. Germline V gives CDR1 SGHNT, CDR2 YYREEE (reference sequence). The CDR3 spells CASSPGLSPQETQYF. The CDR3 DNA follows: TGTGCCAGCAGCCCCGGACTGAGCCCCCAAGAGACCCAGTACTTC.

This sequence joins TRBV24-1 and TRBJ2-3; a weak D match, TRBD1 (6 bases). The CDR3 runs to 14 residues. From germline, CDR1 is KGHDR and CDR2 SFDVKD. V lost 9 bases to trimming and J lost 5 bases, with 17 bases between them. As DNA, the CDR3 is TGTGCCACCCAGGGACAAGACGAGGGAGATACGCAGTATTTT. Protein: CATQGQDEGDTQYF.

The chain recombines TRBV12-3 or TRBV12-4 with TRBJ2-7; D possibly corresponds to TRBD2 (5 bases). Trimming cost V 6 bases and J 1 base, with 10 bases left between them. This CDR3 is 13 amino acids long. This CDR3 reads CASSRGGSYEQYF. CDR3 DNA sequence: TGTGCCAGCAGCCGCGGCGGGTCCTACGAGCAGTACTTC.

The chain recombines TRBV5-1 with TRBJ2-5, with TRBD2 identical over 12 bases. The J segment lost 9 bases and the V segment lost 0 bases, leaving 3 bases of the junction unmatched. This CDR3 is 14 amino acids long. Per the germline V gene, CDR1 is SGHRS and CDR2 is YFSETQ. This chain's CDR3 is CASSLGLAGGSQYF. CDR3 DNA: TGCGCCAGCAGCTTGGGGCTAGCGGGAGGGTCCCAGTACTTC.

This clone has more than one count but fewer than ten. The chain employs TRBV7-8 and TRBJ2-7; 8 bases match TRBD1. This CDR3 region has 13 residues. The ends lost 5 bases at V and 8 bases at J; junction bases unmatched: 8. Germline V gene data show CDR1 as SGHVS and CDR2 as FQNEAQ. The CDR3 loop reads CASSPGDRYKQYF. The CDR3 nucleotides are TGTGCCAGCAGCCCCGGGGACAGGTACAAGCAGTACTTC.

This chain connects TRBV24-1 to TRBJ1-5, with 9 positions matching TRBD1. Per the germline V gene, CDR1 is KGHDR and CDR2 is SFDVKD. The CDR3 runs 15 residues. The J segment lost 8 bases and the V segment lost 4 bases, leaving 8 bases of the junction unmatched. Written as DNA, the CDR3 is TGTGCCACCAGTGAAGGAGGGACAGGGAGGGAGCCCCAGCATTTT. This sequence encodes CATSEGGTGREPQHF.

This rearrangement joins TRBV5-1 to TRBJ1-1; TRBD1 aligns across 9 bases. The V segment lost 1 base and the J segment 7 bases; nucleotides outside the gene matches: 11. The germline CDR1 and CDR2 sequences are SGHRS and YFSETQ. This CDR3 region has 16 residues. The chain's CDR3 is CASSLLPLGTGIEAFF. Here the CDR3 DNA reads TGCGCCAGCAGCTTGCTCCCCCTCGGGACAGGGATTGAAGCTTTCTTT.

The chain recombines TRBV3-1 (or the pseudogene TRBV3-2) with TRBJ2-1; tentative D call: TRBD2 (6 bases). V lost 3 bases and J 4 bases, leaving 13 bases between the germline ends. Per the germline V gene, CDR1 is LGHDT and CDR2 is YNNKEL (reference sequence). The CDR3 runs 15 residues. For the CDR3, the DNA is TGTGCCAGCAGCCACAGTGCGGGGTCGTACAATGAGCAGTTCTTC. Translation: CASSHSAGSYNEQFF.

The gene calls are TRBV28 and TRBJ2-2; D unresolved. Germline V gene data show CDR1 as MDHEN and CDR2 as SYDVKM. The CDR3 spans 12 residues. V was shortened by 6 bases and J by 5 bases, with 7 bases between the two germline ends. The CDR3 sequence: CASSKTTGELFF. DNA of the CDR3: TGTGCCAGCAGCAAGACAACCGGGGAGCTGTTTTTT.

This clone was seen more than once but under ten times. The chain carries TRBV28 and TRBJ2-1; D not certain. V lost 8 bases to trimming and J lost 1 base, with 21 bases between them. This CDR3 has 17 amino acids. CDR1 MDHEN and CDR2 SYDVKM come from the germline V gene. Written as DNA, the CDR3 is TGTGCCAGCGTAAGCATGGTATCGGATGCTTCCTACAATGAGCAGTTCTTC. Translating gives CASVSMVSDASYNEQFF. The variable domain in full, with the rest retrieved from reference TRBV28 and TRBJ2-1, is DVKVTQSSRYLVKRTGEKVFLECVQDMDHENMFWYRQDPGLGLRLIYFSYDVKMKEKGDIPEGYSVSREKKERFSLILESASTNQTSMYLCASVSMVSDASYNEQFFGPGTRLTVL.